A single T cell receptor (beta chain) is shown here with its context. Its antigen is unidentified. The sample's time point: week 47, end of study. Vaccination used 300 ug of mutant IDH1 20-mer peptide per dose, with topical imiquimod. Patients received eight vaccinations in weeks 1, 3, 5, 7, 11, 15, 19, 23. Donors harbored newly found WHO grade 3 or 4 IDH1-mutant, ATRX-lost astrocytomas. This sample stems from a study of a mutant IDH1 vaccine in newly diagnosed glioma. Study context: The week-35 safety follow-up was V12, and the week-47 study end was V13.

Sequencing used immunoSEQ multiplex PCR; TCRdb keeps in-frame clones, though not all of them. Of about 56,000 clones in the sample, around 86% were seen once. CDR1 and CDR2 from the germline V gene are SGDLS and YYNGEE. This CDR3 has 16 residues. The V and J ends lost 3 bases and 10 bases, in that order; junction bases with no gene match: 16. This sample comprised PBMCs, obtained from a glioma patient whose treatment included an IDH1 peptide vaccine. This sequence originates from a woman aged 50 to 65 with glioma. V and J are TRBV9 and TRBJ2-1; TRBD2 aligns across 7 bases. CDR3 region: CASSASPLPSSGEQFF. The CDR3 bases are TGTGCCAGCAGCGCCAGCCCCCTCCCTTCTAGCGGAGAGCAGTTCTTC.